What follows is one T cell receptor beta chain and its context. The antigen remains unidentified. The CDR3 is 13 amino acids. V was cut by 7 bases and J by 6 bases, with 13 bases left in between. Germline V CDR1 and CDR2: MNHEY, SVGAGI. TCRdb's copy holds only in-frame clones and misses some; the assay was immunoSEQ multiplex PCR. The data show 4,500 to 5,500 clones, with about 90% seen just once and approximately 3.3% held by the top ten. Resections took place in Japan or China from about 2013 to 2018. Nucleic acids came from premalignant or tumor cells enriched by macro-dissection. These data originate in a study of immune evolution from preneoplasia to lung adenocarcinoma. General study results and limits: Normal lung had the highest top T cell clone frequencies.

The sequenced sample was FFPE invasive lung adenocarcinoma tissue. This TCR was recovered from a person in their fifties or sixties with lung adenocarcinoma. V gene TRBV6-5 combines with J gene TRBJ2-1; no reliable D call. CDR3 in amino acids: CASKEFGTNEQFF. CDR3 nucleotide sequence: TGTGCCAGCAAAGAGTTCGGAACCAATGAGCAGTTCTTC.